These T cell receptor beta chains were read from a single sample in a study of cytomegalovirus exposure and HLA in healthy donors. Using immunoSEQ multiplex PCR, the repertoire was profiled, and TCRdb retains in-frame clones only, with some absent. The sample comprises approximately 180,000 clones, about four fifths of which are singletons, and roughly 1.5% rests with the top ten. Sequences were obtained from PBMCs. Source of these receptors: a woman aged 50 to 60 in good health and CMV-seronegative. Each CDR3 is given with its conserved first and last residue. A D gene is named only where the DNA matches it firmly. Clone size is shown for a subset of rows, as once, few, many or a class of expanded clone.

cdr3_aa cdr3_nt j_call cdr3_length v_call d_call clone_size
CASTTLGAGQTGANVLTF TGTGCCAGCACTACCCTAGGAGCAGGGCAAACTGGGGCCAACGTCCTGACTTTC TRBJ2-6 18 TRBV28 - few
CASSSPGTSGFREQFF TGTGCCAGCAGCTCACCCGGGACTAGCGGTTTTCGGGAGCAGTTCTTC TRBJ2-1 16 TRBV5-4 TRBD2 -
CASSLDPHLLNTGELFF TGTGCCAGCAGCTTAGACCCACATCTGCTGAACACCGGGGAGCTGTTTTTT TRBJ2-2 17 TRBV11-2 - -
CASIDRGPTYEQYF TGTGCCAGCATCGACAGGGGACCGACCTACGAGCAGTACTTC TRBJ2-7 14 TRBV6-6 TRBD1 -
CASSPRLAGGPGDTQYF TGCGCCAGCAGCCCCCGACTAGCGGGGGGGCCAGGGGATACGCAGTATTTT TRBJ2-3 17 TRBV4-1 TRBD2 -
CASPRVRGIATNEKLFF TGCGCCAGCCCCAGGGTGAGGGGGATCGCGACTAATGAAAAACTGTTTTTT TRBJ1-4 17 TRBV10-1 - -
CASSLTGRYGYTF TGTGCCAGCAGTCTGACAGGGCGCTATGGCTACACCTTC TRBJ1-2 13 TRBV6-5 TRBD1 -
CASSHTATNEKLFF TGTGCCAGCAGTCATACGGCAACTAATGAAAAACTGTTTTTT TRBJ1-4 14 TRBV6-5 - few
CASSVGGGTQYF TGTGCCAGCAGTGTCGGGGGAGGGACCCAGTACTTC TRBJ2-5 12 TRBV6-1 - -
CASSGQLNTEAFF TGTGCCAGCAGCGGACAGCTGAACACTGAAGCTTTCTTT TRBJ1-1 13 TRBV7-2 - -
CASSYRALGAGELFF TGTGCCAGCAGTTACCGCGCCCTGGGAGCCGGGGAGCTGTTTTTT TRBJ2-2 15 TRBV6-5 - once
CASIKAGGNEKLFF TGTGCCAGCATAAAAGCAGGGGGGAATGAAAAACTGTTTTTT TRBJ1-4 14 TRBV27 TRBD1 -
CASSASGTSGETQYF TGTGCCAGCAGCGCCTCCGGGACTAGCGGAGAGACCCAGTACTTC TRBJ2-5 15 TRBV9 TRBD2 -
CASSYGAEGTEAFF TGTGCCAGCAGTTACGGGGCGGAAGGCACTGAAGCTTTCTTT TRBJ1-1 14 TRBV6-6 - -
CASSFSGTGTEAFF TGTGCCAGCAGCTTTTCGGGTACGGGCACTGAAGCTTTCTTT TRBJ1-1 14 TRBV7-2 - -
CASSPRLAGGSYNEQFF TGTGCCAGCAGTCCGCGACTAGCGGGGGGGTCCTACAATGAGCAGTTCTTC TRBJ2-1 17 TRBV27 TRBD2 -
CASSLAAAGRSYEQYF TGCGCCAGCAGCTTGGCCGCGGCAGGGCGGTCCTACGAGCAGTACTTC TRBJ2-7 16 TRBV5-1 - -
CASSVEAGGFYEQYF TGTGCCAGCAGCGTAGAGGCGGGGGGGTTCTACGAGCAGTACTTC TRBJ2-7 15 TRBV9 TRBD2 few
CAISEGTGLYGYTF TGTGCCATCAGTGAGGGGACAGGGCTCTATGGCTACACCTTC TRBJ1-2 14 TRBV10-3 TRBD1 -
CASSPRTGMDIQYF TGTGCCAGCTCACCCCGGACAGGGATGGACATTCAGTACTTC TRBJ2-4 14 TRBV18 TRBD1 -
CASSLYGQGYTEAFF TGTGCCAGCAGCTTATACGGACAGGGGTACACTGAAGCTTTCTTT TRBJ1-1 15 TRBV7-9 TRBD1 -
CASSPQGLNTEAFF TGCGCCAGCAGCCCACAGGGCCTGAACACTGAAGCTTTCTTT TRBJ1-1 14 TRBV5-1 - few
CASGLVQGSYEQYF TGTGCTAGTGGTTTGGTACAGGGCTCCTACGAGCAGTACTTC TRBJ2-7 14 TRBV12-5 - -